The 20 T cell receptor beta chains presented below share a single source sample, sequenced in a study of T cells in Graves' hyperthyroidism and ophthalmopathy. Amplified TCR beta CDR3 regions came from RNA transcripts. HTBI primers were employed in a first-round RT-PCR of the TCR CDR3. Each CDR3 protein is one row after TCRdb ran MiXCR on the multiplex PCR reads. The sample has hundreds of thousands of distinct CDR3 sequences, 16% seen once. The sample taken for sequencing was blood. These receptors came from a woman aged 18-29 years with Graves' hyperthyroidism.

In this sample, this clonotype turned up many times. The J gene is TRBJ2-3, the V gene TRBV6-2 or TRBV6-3; a weak D match, TRBD2 (6 bases). Germline V lookup: CDR1 MNHEY, CDR2 SVGEGT. V was clipped by 4 bases and J by 4 bases, with 15 bases between them. The CDR3 totals 15 residues. In DNA form, the CDR3 reads TGTGCCAGCAGTTGGTTTGAAGGAGGGGCAGATACGCAGTATTTT. Translated, it gives CASSWFEGGADTQYF.

Here the CDR3 DNA reads TGCAGCGTTACGACGGGGAACACTGAAGCTTTCTTT. Protein: CSVTTGNTEAFF. J is TRBJ1-1 and V is TRBV29-1; no definite D call. The CDR3 is 12 amino acids. CDR1 is SQVTM, CDR2 ANQGSEA, per germline. The V end was cut by 5 bases, the J end by 1 base, with 8 bases between.

This clonotype showed up many times. Germline and junction disagree at one end, which may indicate a read error. The chain is built from TRBV11-1 and TRBJ2-5; D might be TRBD1 (6 bases). The CDR3 is made up of 11 amino acids. From germline, CDR1 is SGHAT and CDR2 FQDESV (reference sequence). The CDR3: CASSDRDTAHF. CDR3 DNA: TGTGCCAGCAGCGACCGGGACACGGCCCACTTC.

This chain connects TRBV5-6 to TRBJ1-2; D call uncertain. This CDR3 region has 15 residues. Trimming cost V 4 bases and J 0 bases, with 13 bases left between them. From germline, CDR1 is SGHDT and CDR2 YYEEEE. CDR3 in amino acids: CASSHPSRPNYGYTF. CDR3 in DNA: TGTGCCAGCAGCCACCCGTCCAGACCTAACTATGGCTACACCTTC.

This clonotype has a handful of counts. The rearrangement uses TRBV20-1 and TRBJ2-1; D is possibly TRBD1 (6 bases). The germline V and J ends were trimmed by 1 base and 8 bases, with 12 bases remaining between them. The CDR3 is 13 amino acids. Germline lookup yields CDR1 DFQATT and CDR2 SNEGSKA (reference sequence). The CDR3 DNA reads TGCAGTGCTAGAGGTGACAGGTGGCATGAGCAGTTCTTC. This encodes CSARGDRWHEQFF.

This clonotype was observed a handful of times. This chain uses TRBV6-5 with TRBJ2-5, with D possibly being TRBD1 (5 bases). Germline-derived CDR1 and CDR2 are MNHEY and SVGAGI. Trimming pared 1 base from V and 1 base from J, leaving 7 bases between. CDR3 size: 14 residues. The CDR3 DNA is TGTGCCAGCAGTTACTGGGGCTTCCAAGAGACCCAGTACTTC. It is translated as CASSYWGFQETQYF.

This clonotype was found a few times. V and J are TRBV12-3 or TRBV12-4 and TRBJ2-2; 8 bases fit TRBD1. With V trimmed by 0 bases and J by 2 bases, 5 bases remained unmatched. The CDR3 length is 17 residues. The CDR3 sequence: CASSLAQTGVNTGELFF. CDR3 DNA sequence: TGTGCCAGCAGTTTAGCGCAGACAGGGGTAAACACCGGGGAGCTGTTTTTT.

This clonotype was detected only a few times. A much larger clonotype is one base distant, so this may be a read error. The chain recombines TRBV28 with TRBJ2-5; a possible D gene is TRBD2 (6 bases). Germline V gene lookup returns CDR1 MDHEN and CDR2 SYDVKM. The CDR3 covers 15 residues. V was trimmed by 3 bases and J by 5 bases, leaving 16 bases between them. The CDR3 DNA reads TGTGCCAGCAGTTTCCGCGGGGACTCCGGCGAGACCCAGTACTTC. Translated: CASSFRGDSGETQYF.

The V call is TRBV20-1, the J call TRBJ2-7; D may be TRBD2 (5 bases). V lost 5 bases to trimming and J lost 0 bases, with 11 bases between them. The length of the CDR3 is 13 residues. Germline-derived CDR1 and CDR2 are DFQATT and SNEGSKA (reference sequence). The CDR3 here is CSADYRNSYEQYF. The DNA for the CDR3 is TGCAGTGCTGACTACCGGAACTCCTACGAGCAGTACTTC.

A remark on this clonotype: A much larger clone lies a single base off, so this may be a read error. This chain links TRBV20-1 with TRBJ1-2, with D possibly being TRBD1 (5 bases). The germline V and J ends were trimmed by 1 base and 7 bases, with 7 bases remaining between them. Germline values: CDR1 DFQATT, CDR2 SNEGSKA (reference sequence). The CDR3 spans 11 residues. The CDR3 here is CSARGGSGYTF. The CDR3 region has the DNA TGCAGTGCTAGAGGGGGGTCTGGCTACACCTTC.

This clonotype was seen repeatedly, ten times or more. V usage is TRBV6-2 or TRBV6-3 and J usage is TRBJ1-1, with a possible D match to TRBD1 (5 bases). CDR3 size: 17 residues. Germline assignment: CDR1 MNHEY and CDR2 SVGEGT. Trimming stripped 7 bases from V and 4 bases from J, with 25 bases between. This CDR3 is CASTSFPGPSGGTEAFF. CDR3 coding DNA: TGTGCCAGCACCTCCTTCCCGGGACCCTCCGGGGGCACTGAAGCTTTCTTT.

This clonotype was counted at least ten times. The gene calls are TRBV10-3 and TRBJ2-7; possible D gene TRBD2, 6 bases. The germline V gene encodes CDR1 ENHRY and CDR2 SYGVKD. The germline V and J ends were trimmed by 5 bases and 6 bases, with 23 bases remaining between them. The CDR3 totals 16 residues. Written as DNA, the CDR3 is TGTGCCATCAGTCCGCTGGGACGGGGAGGCTCTGGCGAGCAGTACTTC. It translates to CAISPLGRGGSGEQYF.

This clonotype appeared a few times. The chain employs TRBV6-1 and TRBJ1-3, with D maybe TRBD1 (5 bases). V gave up 7 bases and J gave up 0 bases, with 13 bases separating them. Per germline, CDR1 MNHNS and CDR2 SASEGT. This CDR3 is 15 amino acids long. The CDR3 sequence is CASTPDRVSGNTIYF. CDR3 DNA sequence: TGTGCCAGCACTCCCGACAGAGTCTCTGGAAACACCATATATTTT.

This clonotype was counted many times. This chain uses TRBV11-3 with TRBJ2-1; the D is unclear. V lost 5 bases, J lost 1 base, and 12 bases lay in between. Germline V gene sequence: CDR1 SGHNT, CDR2 YENEEA. The CDR3 loop spans 15 amino acids. This chain's CDR3 is CASSPLKASYNEQFF. For the CDR3, the DNA is TGTGCCAGCAGCCCGCTAAAGGCGTCCTACAATGAGCAGTTCTTC.

This chain uses TRBV15 with TRBJ2-5; 8 bases fit TRBD2. The CDR3 is 13 amino acids. Germline CDR1 and CDR2: LNHNV and YYDKDF (reference sequence). The J segment lost 2 bases and the V segment lost 9 bases, leaving 5 bases of the junction unmatched. This chain's CDR3 is CATSRGAQETQYF. The CDR3 DNA follows: TGTGCCACATCGCGGGGGGCGCAAGAGACCCAGTACTTC.

There are a few counts of this clonotype. The rearrangement links TRBV12-3 or TRBV12-4 to TRBJ1-5; D unresolved. The CDR3 sequence is 12 residues long. The V and J ends lost 8 bases and 6 bases respectively, with 11 bases between them. CDR3 DNA sequence: TGTGCCAGCTCTTACCCAAGTCAGCCCCAGCATTTT. Amino acid sequence: CASSYPSQPQHF.

In this sample, this clonotype turned up a few times. The chain carries TRBV12-3 or TRBV12-4 and TRBJ1-5, with 7 bases identical to TRBD1. The ends lost 2 bases at V and 4 bases at J; junction bases unmatched: 5. The CDR3 consists of 15 residues. CDR3 DNA: TGTGCCAGCAGTTTACGGCGGGACAGAAATCAGCCCCAGCATTTT. The encoded protein is CASSLRRDRNQPQHF.

This clonotype was recorded at least ten times. The gene calls are TRBV7-2 and TRBJ2-7, with D possibly matching TRBD2 (6 bases). With 5 bases removed from V and 3 bases from J, the gap between germline ends came to 17 bases. The germline V gene encodes CDR1 SGHTA and CDR2 FQGNSA. The CDR3 is made up of 15 amino acids. The CDR3 sequence is CASSPRGGRYYEQYF. The CDR3 region has the DNA TGTGCCAGCAGCCCTAGGGGAGGCCGTTACTACGAGCAGTACTTC.

This clonotype was counted ten times or more. This sequence joins TRBV11-2 and TRBJ1-5; D possibly corresponds to TRBD1 (6 bases). V lost 5 bases and J lost 0, with 11 bases in between. CDR1 SGHAT and CDR2 FQNNGV come from the germline V gene. The CDR3 spans 15 residues. CDR3 residues: CASSPGQNSNQPQHF. CDR3 DNA: TGTGCCAGCAGCCCCGGACAGAATAGCAATCAGCCCCAGCATTTT.

V usage is TRBV6-5 and J usage is TRBJ2-7; D is unclear. Trimming stripped 0 bases from V and 6 bases from J, with 6 bases between. CDR1 is MNHEY and CDR2 is SVGAGI in the germline V gene. CDR3 size: 12 residues. CDR3 DNA: TGTGCCAGCAGTTACTCGCACCCCGAGCAGTACTTC. Amino acids: CASSYSHPEQYF.